This is a list of T cell receptor beta chains from one sample in a study of blood T cell repertoires in COVID-19. TCRdb's table, derived via immunoSEQ multiplex PCR, lists solely in-frame clones and lacks some. The sample records around 130,000 clones, about 87% being singletons. Sequenced input: peripheral blood. The receptors here all came from a human donor with COVID-19, enrolled during active disease. The donor label of this sample is uncertain. Each CDR3 is given with its conserved first and last residue. A D gene is named only where the DNA matches it firmly. Rows may omit the clone size; those that give it use once, few, many or a size class.

DNA: TGCAGCGTTTCCGGGACAGGGGGCGTCGACGACACCTTC; CDR3: CSVSGTGGVDDTF; D: TRBD1; V: TRBV29-1; J: TRBJ1-2; size: .
DNA: TGTGCCAGCAGTCCCGGCGACGGGGGTAATGAAAAACTGTTTTTT; CDR3: CASSPGDGGNEKLFF; D: .; V: TRBV2; J: TRBJ1-4; size: .
DNA: TGTGCCAGTAGAAAAACAGGGTTCTACGAGCAGTACTTC; CDR3: CASRKTGFYEQYF; D: .; V: TRBV19; J: TRBJ2-7; size: .
DNA: TGTGCCAGCAGCCAAGATCAGGGAAAACTGTTTTTT; CDR3: CASSQDQGKLFF; D: .; V: TRBV3-1/TRBV3-2; J: TRBJ1-4; size: .
DNA: TGTGCCAGCAGCTTTGGACTAGCGGGAGTCTACGAGCAGTACTTC; CDR3: CASSFGLAGVYEQYF; D: TRBD2; V: TRBV7-8; J: TRBJ2-7; size: .
DNA: TGTGCCAGCAGTATACAGGGGGTTGCCTATAATTCACCCCTCCACTTT; CDR3: CASSIQGVAYNSPLHF; D: TRBD1; V: TRBV2; J: TRBJ1-6; size: .
DNA: TGTGCCACCAGCAGAGGCACAGTTAATCAGCCCCAGCATTTT; CDR3: CATSRGTVNQPQHF; D: .; V: TRBV15; J: TRBJ1-5; size: .
DNA: TGTGCCAGCAGTGATCCCCTAGGTTTGGTTGATGAGCAGTTCTTC; CDR3: CASSDPLGLVDEQFF; D: .; V: TRBV6-1; J: TRBJ2-1; size: .
DNA: TGCAGCGTTGTGTACCGCGCCTTTGAAGCTTTCTTT; CDR3: CSVVYRAFEAFF; D: .; V: TRBV29-1; J: TRBJ1-1; size: .
DNA: TGCGCCAGCAGCTTGGGGGGGACAGACCCCCACGAGCAGTACTTC; CDR3: CASSLGGTDPHEQYF; D: TRBD1; V: TRBV5-1; J: TRBJ2-7; size: few
DNA: TGTGCCAGCAGTCGCGGTCCGGGACACGGTAATGAAAAACTGTTTTTT; CDR3: CASSRGPGHGNEKLFF; D: .; V: TRBV6-6; J: TRBJ1-4; size: .
DNA: TGTGCCAGCAGTTACTCGCAGGGTTCTCAGCCCCAGCATTTT; CDR3: CASSYSQGSQPQHF; D: .; V: TRBV6-6; J: TRBJ1-5; size: .
DNA: TGTGCCAGCAACCTAAGAGGGGGTAATGAAAAACTGTTTTTT; CDR3: CASNLRGGNEKLFF; D: .; V: TRBV2; J: TRBJ1-4; size: .
DNA: TGTGCCCCAGGACGCGGGACTAGCGGCCCGGCGCAGTATTTT; CDR3: CAPGRGTSGPAQYF; D: TRBD2; V: TRBV7-9; J: TRBJ2-3; size: few
DNA: TGCGCCAGCAGCCAAGATTTTCAGGGGCGGCCCCAGCATTTT; CDR3: CASSQDFQGRPQHF; D: .; V: TRBV4-1; J: TRBJ1-5; size: .
DNA: TGTGCCAGCAGCCCGTGGCGGGGGGCACCCTACGAGCAGTACTTC; CDR3: CASSPWRGAPYEQYF; D: TRBD2; V: TRBV28; J: TRBJ2-7; size: .
DNA: TGCGCCAGCAGCCGTGGGACAGGTGATAATTCACCCCTCCACTTT; CDR3: CASSRGTGDNSPLHF; D: TRBD1; V: TRBV5-1; J: TRBJ1-6; size: .
DNA: TGTGCCAGCAGCAACCCTCCGCCCTTGACTAGTTCAGAGCAGTTCTTC; CDR3: CASSNPPPLTSSEQFF; D: .; V: TRBV21-1; J: TRBJ2-1; size: once
DNA: TGCGCCAGCAGTTCCCCTTCGGGAGGCCACCCGAGTACCGGGGAGCTGTTTTTT; CDR3: CASSSPSGGHPSTGELFF; D: TRBD2; V: TRBV5-1; J: TRBJ2-2; size: .
DNA: TGCAGCGCCCTTTCCGGGGAGACCCAGTACTTC; CDR3: CSALSGETQYF; D: .; V: TRBV29-1; J: TRBJ2-5; size: .
DNA: TGTGCCAGCTCACTCGGACCTTCAGGGTCCACAGATACGCAGTATTTT; CDR3: CASSLGPSGSTDTQYF; D: .; V: TRBV18; J: TRBJ2-3; size: .
DNA: TGTGCCAGCTCACCGGTACAGGCGTCCTACAATGAGCAGTTCTTC; CDR3: CASSPVQASYNEQFF; D: .; V: TRBV18; J: TRBJ2-1; size: .